This T cell receptor beta chain was documented in a study of T cell responses to AZD1222 COVID-19 vaccine. Study-level findings and limits: Unmutated regions of variants are reportedly targeted by nearly half of spike-specific TCRs. Baseline serostatus was positive in only a handful of AZD1222 recipients. Vaccine-associated CD4 TCRs spanned spike, dominant at 160-218 and 743-854. Possibly, clonal diversity was underestimated; donors were largely white British and included more females.

TCRdb's copy holds only in-frame clones and misses some; the assay was immunoSEQ multiplex PCR. This sample carries more than 150,000 clones, 85% to 90% of them seen once, and the ten largest clones take around 2.9%. Germline V gives CDR1 MDHEN, CDR2 SYDVKM. The CDR3 is made up of 15 amino acids. V lost 5 bases and J lost 0, with 13 bases in between. Concerning this clone itself: The antigen remains undetermined.

This clonotype was obtained from an adult in good health. The chain links TRBV28 to TRBJ1-2; weak D call: TRBD1 (5 bases). The specimen was peripheral blood, collected on day 0 of MenACWY control vaccination. Here the CDR3 reads CASSPYAGSNYGYTF. The CDR3, as DNA: TGTGCCAGCAGTCCCTATGCAGGGTCTAACTATGGCTACACCTTC.